This is a list of T cell receptor beta chains from one sample in a study of cytomegalovirus exposure and HLA in healthy donors. The table came from immunoSEQ multiplex PCR; TCRdb's copy has only in-frame clones and leaves some out. The sample lists tens of thousands of clones; 75% to 85% were seen once. Sequencing input: PBMCs. The source is a female donor in good health and CMV-seronegative. The CDR3 runs from the conserved cysteine through the conserved F or W. The D gene is left open where the match is weak. Clone sizes are given selectively: once, few, many, or a class where the clone is expanded.

V gene: TRBV2; clone size: NA; J gene: TRBJ2-1; CDR3 length: 14; D gene: TRBD2; CDR3 protein: CASSLAGGYNEQFF; CDR3 DNA: TGTGCCAGCAGTCTAGCGGGGGGGTACAATGAGCAGTTCTTC
V gene: TRBV2; clone size: NA; J gene: TRBJ1-2; CDR3 length: 12; D gene: NA; CDR3 protein: CANSEAAALYTF; CDR3 DNA: TGTGCCAACAGTGAAGCTGCGGCCCTTTACACCTTC
V gene: TRBV4-1; clone size: NA; J gene: TRBJ1-2; CDR3 length: 17; D gene: NA; CDR3 protein: CASSLFEELPPEGGYTF; CDR3 DNA: TGCGCCAGCAGCCTTTTCGAGGAGCTACCACCGGAGGGTGGCTACACCTTC
V gene: TRBV2; clone size: NA; J gene: TRBJ2-7; CDR3 length: 14; D gene: NA; CDR3 protein: CASSGDLDSYEQYF; CDR3 DNA: TGTGCCAGCAGTGGGGACTTAGACAGCTACGAGCAGTACTTC
V gene: TRBV19; clone size: few; J gene: TRBJ1-2; CDR3 length: 16; D gene: NA; CDR3 protein: CASSIGQAYASYGYTF; CDR3 DNA: TGTGCCAGTAGTATAGGACAGGCCTACGCGAGCTATGGCTACACCTTC
V gene: TRBV7-9; clone size: NA; J gene: TRBJ2-7; CDR3 length: 13; D gene: NA; CDR3 protein: CASSHSSICEQYF; CDR3 DNA: TGTGCCAGCAGCCACTCCTCCATCTGCGAGCAGTACTTC
V gene: TRBV6-5; clone size: NA; J gene: TRBJ2-7; CDR3 length: 12; D gene: TRBD1; CDR3 protein: CASRTGGGEQYF; CDR3 DNA: TGTGCCAGTCGGACAGGGGGTGGTGAGCAGTACTTC
V gene: TRBV7-2; clone size: NA; J gene: TRBJ1-2; CDR3 length: 12; D gene: NA; CDR3 protein: CASSEANYGYTF; CDR3 DNA: TGTGCCAGCTCAGAAGCTAACTATGGCTACACCTTC
V gene: TRBV7-6; clone size: NA; J gene: TRBJ2-1; CDR3 length: 16; D gene: NA; CDR3 protein: CASSLEAGASYNEQFF; CDR3 DNA: TGTGCCAGCAGCTTAGAGGCGGGGGCCTCCTACAATGAGCAGTTCTTC
V gene: TRBV6-5; clone size: NA; J gene: TRBJ2-3; CDR3 length: 15; D gene: NA; CDR3 protein: CATKGHSGVTDTQYF; CDR3 DNA: TGTGCCACCAAAGGCCACTCGGGGGTCACAGATACGCAGTATTTT
V gene: TRBV30; clone size: NA; J gene: TRBJ1-2; CDR3 length: 13; D gene: NA; CDR3 protein: CAWNAGEYYGYTF; CDR3 DNA: TGTGCCTGGAATGCAGGGGAATATTATGGCTACACCTTC
V gene: TRBV7-9; clone size: NA; J gene: TRBJ2-7; CDR3 length: 16; D gene: NA; CDR3 protein: CASSPFSARQGYEQYF; CDR3 DNA: TGTGCCAGCAGCCCCTTTTCGGCGCGGCAGGGATACGAGCAGTACTTC
V gene: TRBV6-5; clone size: NA; J gene: TRBJ1-4; CDR3 length: 15; D gene: TRBD1; CDR3 protein: CASRPQGASMEKLFF; CDR3 DNA: TGTGCCAGCAGACCACAGGGGGCTAGTATGGAAAAACTGTTTTTT
V gene: TRBV11-1; clone size: NA; J gene: TRBJ1-1; CDR3 length: 15; D gene: NA; CDR3 protein: CASSGTDGGAIEAFF; CDR3 DNA: TGTGCCAGCAGCGGCACCGACGGCGGGGCTATTGAAGCTTTCTTT
V gene: TRBV15; clone size: NA; J gene: TRBJ2-5; CDR3 length: 14; D gene: NA; CDR3 protein: CATSSLDWAGEQYF; CDR3 DNA: TGTGCCACCAGCAGCCTCGACTGGGCAGGGGAGCAGTACTTC
V gene: TRBV9; clone size: once; J gene: TRBJ2-1; CDR3 length: 14; D gene: TRBD2; CDR3 protein: CASSVDGGSIEQFF; CDR3 DNA: TGTGCCAGCAGCGTAGACGGGGGGTCGATTGAGCAGTTCTTC
V gene: TRBV7-9; clone size: NA; J gene: TRBJ1-1; CDR3 length: 16; D gene: TRBD1; CDR3 protein: CASSLGDRAPNTEAFF; CDR3 DNA: TGTGCCAGCAGCTTGGGGGACAGGGCACCCAACACTGAAGCTTTCTTT
V gene: TRBV7-7; clone size: NA; J gene: TRBJ2-5; CDR3 length: 13; D gene: NA; CDR3 protein: CASSRQLQETQYF; CDR3 DNA: TGTGCTAGCAGCCGACAGCTACAAGAGACCCAGTACTTC
V gene: TRBV29-1; clone size: few; J gene: TRBJ1-2; CDR3 length: 13; D gene: NA; CDR3 protein: CSALNRVGYGYTF; CDR3 DNA: TGCAGCGCCCTTAACAGGGTGGGGTATGGCTACACCTTC
V gene: TRBV19; clone size: few; J gene: TRBJ1-1; CDR3 length: 14; D gene: NA; CDR3 protein: CASRGLTSNTEAFF; CDR3 DNA: TGTGCCAGTAGAGGTCTGACTTCGAACACTGAAGCTTTCTTT
V gene: TRBV4-3; clone size: NA; J gene: TRBJ2-2; CDR3 length: 16; D gene: TRBD1; CDR3 protein: CASSLQDRGGTGELFF; CDR3 DNA: TGCGCCAGCAGCCTACAAGACAGGGGCGGCACCGGGGAGCTGTTTTTT
V gene: TRBV7-2; clone size: few; J gene: TRBJ1-2; CDR3 length: 14; D gene: NA; CDR3 protein: CASSLNPTDYGYTF; CDR3 DNA: TGTGCCAGCAGCCTAAACCCAACAGATTATGGCTACACCTTC
V gene: TRBV9; clone size: once; J gene: TRBJ1-1; CDR3 length: 14; D gene: NA; CDR3 protein: CASSVSPRNTEAFF; CDR3 DNA: TGTGCCAGCAGCGTAAGCCCCCGGAACACTGAAGCTTTCTTT